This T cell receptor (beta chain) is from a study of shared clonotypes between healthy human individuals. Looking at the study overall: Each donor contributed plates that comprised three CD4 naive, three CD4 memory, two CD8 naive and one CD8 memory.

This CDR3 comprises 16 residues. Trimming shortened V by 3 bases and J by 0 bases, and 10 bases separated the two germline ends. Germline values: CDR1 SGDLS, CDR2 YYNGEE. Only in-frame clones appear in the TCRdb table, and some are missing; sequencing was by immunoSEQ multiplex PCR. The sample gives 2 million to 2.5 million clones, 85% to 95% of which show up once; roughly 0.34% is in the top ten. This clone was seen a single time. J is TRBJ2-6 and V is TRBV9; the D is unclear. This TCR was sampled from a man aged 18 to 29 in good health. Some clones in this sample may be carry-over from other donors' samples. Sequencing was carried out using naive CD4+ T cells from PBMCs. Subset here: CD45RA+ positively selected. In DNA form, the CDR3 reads TGTGCCAGCAGCGAATCAAGGCCCTCTGGGGCCAACGTCCTGACTTTC. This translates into CASSESRPSGANVLTF.